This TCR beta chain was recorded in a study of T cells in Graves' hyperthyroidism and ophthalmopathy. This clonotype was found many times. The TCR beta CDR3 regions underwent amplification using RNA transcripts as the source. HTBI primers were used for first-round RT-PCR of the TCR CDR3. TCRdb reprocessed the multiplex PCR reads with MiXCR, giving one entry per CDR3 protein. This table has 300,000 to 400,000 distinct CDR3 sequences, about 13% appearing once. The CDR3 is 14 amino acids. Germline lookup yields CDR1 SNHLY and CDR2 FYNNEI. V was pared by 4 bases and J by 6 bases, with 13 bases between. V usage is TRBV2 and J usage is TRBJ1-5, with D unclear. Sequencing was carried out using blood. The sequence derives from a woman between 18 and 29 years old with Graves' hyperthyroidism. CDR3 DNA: TGTGCCAGCAGTGTGGTAGACTTAGGTCAGCCCCAGCATTTT. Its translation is CASSVVDLGQPQHF.